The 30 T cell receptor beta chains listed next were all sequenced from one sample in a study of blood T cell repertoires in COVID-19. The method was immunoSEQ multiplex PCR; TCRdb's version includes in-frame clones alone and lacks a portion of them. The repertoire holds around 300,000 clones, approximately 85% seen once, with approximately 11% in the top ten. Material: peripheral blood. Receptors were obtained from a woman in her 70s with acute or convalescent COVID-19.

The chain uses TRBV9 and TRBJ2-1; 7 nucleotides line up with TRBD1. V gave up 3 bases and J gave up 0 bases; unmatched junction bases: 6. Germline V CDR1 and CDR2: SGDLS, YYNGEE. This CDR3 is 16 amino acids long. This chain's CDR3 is CASSDRGARSYNEQFF. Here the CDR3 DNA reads TGTGCCAGCAGCGACAGGGGTGCACGCTCCTACAATGAGCAGTTCTTC.

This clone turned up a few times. The chain's CDR3 is CASSLEKDGLEEKLFF. The CDR3 coding sequence is TGTGCCAGCAGCTTGGAAAAGGACGGACTGGAGGAAAAACTGTTTTTT. The chain links TRBV5-6 to TRBJ1-4; D is unclear. Looked up from germline, CDR1 is SGHDT and CDR2 is YYEEEE. V lost 0 bases and J 8 bases, leaving 17 bases between the germline ends. This CDR3 region has 16 residues.

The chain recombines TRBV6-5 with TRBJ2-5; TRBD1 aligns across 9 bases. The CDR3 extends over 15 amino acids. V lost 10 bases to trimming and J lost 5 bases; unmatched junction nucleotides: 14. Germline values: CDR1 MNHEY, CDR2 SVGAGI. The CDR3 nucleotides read TGTGCCATCCAAGGCCCGGGGACAGGGCTTGAGACCCAGTACTTC. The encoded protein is CAIQGPGTGLETQYF.

This CDR3 reads CASSGRGDTEAFF. The CDR3 nucleotides read TGTGCCAGCTCGGGCAGGGGAGACACTGAAGCTTTCTTT. The chain combines TRBV18 with TRBJ1-1, with a weak D call TRBD1 (6 bases). Per the germline V gene, CDR1 is KGHSH and CDR2 is LQKENI. Trimming left V 6 bases short and J 3 bases short, with 11 bases between. The CDR3 is 13 amino acids. The whole variable domain, filled in from reference TRBV18 and TRBJ1-1, reads NAGVMQNPRHLVRRRGQEARLRCSPMKGHSHVYWYRQLPEEGLKFMVYLQKENIIDESGMPKERFSAEFPKEGPSILRIQQVVRGDSAAYFCASSGRGDTEAFFGQGTRLTVV.

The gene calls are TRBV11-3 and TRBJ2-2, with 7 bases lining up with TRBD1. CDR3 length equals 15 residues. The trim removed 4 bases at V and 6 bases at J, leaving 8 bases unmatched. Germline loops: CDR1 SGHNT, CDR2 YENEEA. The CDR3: CASSSLRGGAGELFF. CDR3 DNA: TGTGCCAGCAGCTCCCTAAGAGGGGGCGCCGGGGAGCTGTTTTTT.

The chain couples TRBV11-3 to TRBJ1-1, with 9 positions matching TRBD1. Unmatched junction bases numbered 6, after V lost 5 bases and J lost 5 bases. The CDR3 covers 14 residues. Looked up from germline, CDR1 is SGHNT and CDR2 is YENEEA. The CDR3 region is CASSEGTGTTEAFF. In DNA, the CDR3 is TGTGCCAGCAGCGAGGGGACAGGGACGACTGAAGCTTTCTTT.

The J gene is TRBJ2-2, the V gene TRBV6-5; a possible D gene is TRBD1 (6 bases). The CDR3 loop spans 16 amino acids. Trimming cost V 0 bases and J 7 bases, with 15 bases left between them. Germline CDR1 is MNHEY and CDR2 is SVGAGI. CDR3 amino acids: CASSYSGQIYFGELFF. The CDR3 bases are TGTGCCAGCAGTTACTCTGGACAGATTTATTTCGGGGAGCTGTTTTTT.

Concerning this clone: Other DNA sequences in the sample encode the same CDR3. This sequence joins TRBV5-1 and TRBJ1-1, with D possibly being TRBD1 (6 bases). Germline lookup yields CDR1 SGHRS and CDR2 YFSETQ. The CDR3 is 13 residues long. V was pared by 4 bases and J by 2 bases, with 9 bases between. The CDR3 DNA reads TGCGCCAGCAGCCCGGGACAAAACACTGAAGCTTTCTTT. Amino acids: CASSPGQNTEAFF.

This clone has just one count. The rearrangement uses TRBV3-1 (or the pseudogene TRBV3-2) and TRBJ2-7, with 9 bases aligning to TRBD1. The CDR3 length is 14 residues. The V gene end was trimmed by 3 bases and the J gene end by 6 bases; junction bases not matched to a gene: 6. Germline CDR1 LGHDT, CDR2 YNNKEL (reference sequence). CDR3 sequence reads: CASSQRTGDVEQYF. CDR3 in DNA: TGTGCCAGCAGCCAGAGGACAGGGGATGTCGAGCAGTACTTC.

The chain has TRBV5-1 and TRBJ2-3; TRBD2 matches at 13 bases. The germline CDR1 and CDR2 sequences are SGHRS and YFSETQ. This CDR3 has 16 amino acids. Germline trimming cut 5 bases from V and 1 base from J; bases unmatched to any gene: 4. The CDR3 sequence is CASRRGTSGGTDTQYF. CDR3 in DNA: TGCGCCAGCAGGCGGGGGACTAGCGGGGGCACAGATACGCAGTATTTT. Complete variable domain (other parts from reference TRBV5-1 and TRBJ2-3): KAGVTQTPRYLIKTRGQQVTLSCSPISGHRSVSWYQQTPGQGLQFLFEYFSETQRNKGNFPGRFSGRQFSNSRSEMNVSTLELGDSALYLCASRRGTSGGTDTQYFGPGTRLTVL.

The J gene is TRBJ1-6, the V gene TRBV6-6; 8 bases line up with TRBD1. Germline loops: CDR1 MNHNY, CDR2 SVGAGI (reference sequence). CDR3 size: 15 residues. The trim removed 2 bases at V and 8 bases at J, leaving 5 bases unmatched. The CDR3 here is CASSYGTGRDSPLHF. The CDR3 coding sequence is TGTGCCAGCAGTTACGGGACAGGTCGTGATTCACCCCTCCACTTT.

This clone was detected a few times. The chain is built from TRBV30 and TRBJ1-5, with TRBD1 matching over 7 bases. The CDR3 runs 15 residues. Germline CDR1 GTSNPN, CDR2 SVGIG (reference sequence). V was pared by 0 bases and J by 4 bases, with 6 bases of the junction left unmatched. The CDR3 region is CAWSVKGTANQPQHF. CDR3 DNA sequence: TGTGCCTGGAGTGTAAAGGGGACAGCTAATCAGCCCCAGCATTTT.

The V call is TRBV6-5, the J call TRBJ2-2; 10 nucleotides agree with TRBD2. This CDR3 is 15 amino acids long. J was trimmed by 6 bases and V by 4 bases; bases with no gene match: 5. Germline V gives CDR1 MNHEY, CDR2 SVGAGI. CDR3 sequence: CASSSLAGVAGELFF. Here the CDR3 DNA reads TGTGCCAGCAGTTCTCTAGCGGGGGTAGCCGGGGAGCTGTTTTTT.

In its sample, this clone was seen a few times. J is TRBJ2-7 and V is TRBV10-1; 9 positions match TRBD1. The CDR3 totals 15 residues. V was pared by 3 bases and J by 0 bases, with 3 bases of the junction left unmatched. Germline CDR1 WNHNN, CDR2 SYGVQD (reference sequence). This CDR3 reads CASSEQGARSYEQYF. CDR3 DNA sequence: TGCGCCAGCAGTGAACAGGGGGCCCGCTCCTACGAGCAGTACTTC.

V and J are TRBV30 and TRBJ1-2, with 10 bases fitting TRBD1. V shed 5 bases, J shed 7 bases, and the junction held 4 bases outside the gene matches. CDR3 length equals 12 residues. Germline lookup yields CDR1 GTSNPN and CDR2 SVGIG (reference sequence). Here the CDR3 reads CAWRQGAFGYTF. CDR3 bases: TGTGCCTGGCGACAGGGGGCGTTTGGCTACACCTTC.

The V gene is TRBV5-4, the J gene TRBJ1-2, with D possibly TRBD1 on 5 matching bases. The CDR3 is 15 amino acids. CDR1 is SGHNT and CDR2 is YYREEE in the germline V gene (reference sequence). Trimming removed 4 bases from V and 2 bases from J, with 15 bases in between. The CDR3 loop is CASSTGAGSNYGYTF. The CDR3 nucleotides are TGTGCCAGCAGCACCGGCGCAGGGTCGAACTATGGCTACACCTTC.

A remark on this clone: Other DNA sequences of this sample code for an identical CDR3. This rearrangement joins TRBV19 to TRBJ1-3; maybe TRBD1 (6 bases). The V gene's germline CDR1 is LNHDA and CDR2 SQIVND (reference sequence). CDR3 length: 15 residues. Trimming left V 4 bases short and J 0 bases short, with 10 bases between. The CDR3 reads CASSTGHSSGNTIYF. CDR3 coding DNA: TGTGCCAGTAGTACGGGACATAGCTCTGGAAACACCATATATTTT.

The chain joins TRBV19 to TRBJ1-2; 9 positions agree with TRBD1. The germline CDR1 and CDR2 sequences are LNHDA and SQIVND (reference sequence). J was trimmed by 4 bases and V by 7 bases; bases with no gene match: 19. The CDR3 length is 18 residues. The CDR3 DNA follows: TGTGCCAGTACTAGAAAATTACCGGGGACAGGGAACGTCTATGGCTACACCTTC. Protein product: CASTRKLPGTGNVYGYTF.

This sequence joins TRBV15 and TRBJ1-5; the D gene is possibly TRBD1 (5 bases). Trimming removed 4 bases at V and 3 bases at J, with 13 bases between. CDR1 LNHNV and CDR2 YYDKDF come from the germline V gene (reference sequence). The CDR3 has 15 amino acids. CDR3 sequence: CATSTEGGDNQPQHF. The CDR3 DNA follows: TGTGCCACCAGCACAGAAGGAGGGGACAATCAGCCCCAGCATTTT.

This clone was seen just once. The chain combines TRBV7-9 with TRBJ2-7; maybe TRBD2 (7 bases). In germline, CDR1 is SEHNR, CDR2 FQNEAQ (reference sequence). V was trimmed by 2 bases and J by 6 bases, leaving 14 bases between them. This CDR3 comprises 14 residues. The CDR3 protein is CASSLLGGRGEQYF. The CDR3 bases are TGTGCCAGCAGCTTACTCGGGGGGCGAGGCGAGCAGTACTTC.

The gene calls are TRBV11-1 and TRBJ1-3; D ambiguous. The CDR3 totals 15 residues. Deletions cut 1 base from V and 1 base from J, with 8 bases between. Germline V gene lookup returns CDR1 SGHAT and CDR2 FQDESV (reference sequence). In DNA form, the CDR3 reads TGTGCCAGCAGCTTAGGAGCTCCATCTGGAAACACCATATATTTT. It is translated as CASSLGAPSGNTIYF.

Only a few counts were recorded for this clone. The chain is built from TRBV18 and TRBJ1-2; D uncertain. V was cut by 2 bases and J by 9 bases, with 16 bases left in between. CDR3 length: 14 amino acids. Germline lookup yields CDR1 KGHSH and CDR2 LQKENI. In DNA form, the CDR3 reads TGTGCCAGCTCACCAAGCGAGACGAGGGATAGCTACACCTTC. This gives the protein CASSPSETRDSYTF.

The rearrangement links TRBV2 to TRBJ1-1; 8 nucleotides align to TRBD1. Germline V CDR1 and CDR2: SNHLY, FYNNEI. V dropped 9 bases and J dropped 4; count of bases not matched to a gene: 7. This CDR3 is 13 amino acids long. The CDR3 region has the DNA TGTGCCAGTGCAGGACAGGGCTTCACTGAAGCTTTCTTT. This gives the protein CASAGQGFTEAFF.

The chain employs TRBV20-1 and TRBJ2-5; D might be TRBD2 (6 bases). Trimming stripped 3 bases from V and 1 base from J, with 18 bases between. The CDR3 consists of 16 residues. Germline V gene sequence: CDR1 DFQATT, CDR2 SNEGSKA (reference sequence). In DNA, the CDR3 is TGCAGTGCTAGTGCCTCACACCGGGGGTCCCAAGAGACCCAGTACTTC. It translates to CSASASHRGSQETQYF.

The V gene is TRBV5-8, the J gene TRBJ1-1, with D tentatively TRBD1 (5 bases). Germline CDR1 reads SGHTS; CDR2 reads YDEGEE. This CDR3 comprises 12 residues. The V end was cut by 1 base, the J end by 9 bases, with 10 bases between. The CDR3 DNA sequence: TGTGCCAGCAGCTTGTTTCGGACAAAAGCTTTCTTT. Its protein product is CASSLFRTKAFF. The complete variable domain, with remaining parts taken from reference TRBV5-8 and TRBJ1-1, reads EAGVTQSPTHLIKTRGQQATLRCSPISGHTSVYWYQQALGLGLQFLLWYDEGEERNRGNFPPRFSGRQFPNYSSELNVNALELEDSALYLCASSLFRTKAFFGQGTRLTVV.

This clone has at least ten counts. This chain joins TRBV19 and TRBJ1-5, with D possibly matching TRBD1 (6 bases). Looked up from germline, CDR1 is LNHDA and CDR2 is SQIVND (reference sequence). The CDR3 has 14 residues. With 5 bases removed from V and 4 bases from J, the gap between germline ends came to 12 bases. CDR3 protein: CASSEQQGNQPQHF. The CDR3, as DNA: TGTGCCAGTAGTGAGCAACAGGGTAATCAGCCCCAGCATTTT.

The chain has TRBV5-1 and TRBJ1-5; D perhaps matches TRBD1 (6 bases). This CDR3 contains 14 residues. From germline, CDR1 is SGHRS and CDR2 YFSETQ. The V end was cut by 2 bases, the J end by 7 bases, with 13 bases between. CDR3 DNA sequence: TGCGCCAGCAGCTTCAGGGGAGAAGGACAGCCCCAGCATTTT. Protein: CASSFRGEGQPQHF.

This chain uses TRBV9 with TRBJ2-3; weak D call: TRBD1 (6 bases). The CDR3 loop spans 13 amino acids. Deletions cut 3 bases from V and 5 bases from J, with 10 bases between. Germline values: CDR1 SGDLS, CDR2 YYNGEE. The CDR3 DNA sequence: TGTGCCAGCAGCGCAGAGGGGGTAGATACGCAGTATTTT. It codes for CASSAEGVDTQYF. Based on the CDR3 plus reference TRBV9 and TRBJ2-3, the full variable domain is DSGVTQTPKHLITATGQRVTLRCSPRSGDLSVYWYQQSLDQGLQFLIQYYNGEERAKGNILERFSAQQFPDLHSELNLSSLELGDSALYFCASSAEGVDTQYFGPGTRLTVL.

CDR3 nucleotides: TGTGCCAGCAGCTCACACGCAGGGGATGGCTACACCTTC. Protein sequence: CASSSHAGDGYTF. The V gene is TRBV7-3, the J gene TRBJ1-2; weak D call: TRBD1 (6 bases). The CDR3 loop spans 13 amino acids. Germline CDR1 and CDR2: SGHTA and FQGTGA. Between the trimmed V and J ends, which lost 4 bases and 6 bases, there was a span of 12 bases.

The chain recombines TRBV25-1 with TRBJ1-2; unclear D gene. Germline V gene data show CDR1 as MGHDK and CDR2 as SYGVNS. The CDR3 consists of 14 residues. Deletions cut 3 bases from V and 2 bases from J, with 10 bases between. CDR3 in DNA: TGTGCCAGCAGTGACCTCGGAGGAAACTATGGCTACACCTTC. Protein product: CASSDLGGNYGYTF.